These 13 T cell receptor beta chains share one sample of origin, sequenced in a study of early T cells in non-severe SARS-CoV-2 infection. TCRdb passed the 5' RACE reads through MiXCR, listing each CDR3 protein once. The sample lists 65,000 to 90,000 distinct CDR3 sequences, 9% to 15% occurring once. Sequenced input: whole blood. Receptors originate from an adult who was a healthcare worker with PCR-confirmed SARS-CoV-2 infection or an uninfected control (not recorded which).

This clonotype was recorded many times. The rearrangement links TRBV23-1 to TRBJ2-1; D unresolved. TRBV23-1 is labeled an ORF, and its function is uncertain. The V gene lost 0 bases and the J gene lost 10 bases, with 4 bases spanning the gap. This CDR3 spans 11 amino acids. The CDR3 sequence is CASSQSSEQFF. The CDR3 DNA is TGCGCCAGCAGTCAATCGTCGGAGCAGTTCTTC.

This clonotype was found many times. This chain connects TRBV30 to TRBJ2-5, with 7 positions matching TRBD2. The length of the CDR3 is 15 residues. The junction had 12 bases not matched to a gene; V was cut back by 1 base and J by 7 bases. Germline V gene data show CDR1 as GTSNPN and CDR2 as SVGIG (reference sequence). CDR3 in amino acids: CAWSASLPGRGTQYF. The CDR3 nucleotides are TGTGCCTGGAGTGCATCACTCCCAGGGAGGGGGACCCAGTACTTC.

The gene calls are TRBV7-2 and TRBJ2-1; D gene unclear. The length of the CDR3 is 12 residues. Per germline, CDR1 SGHTA and CDR2 FQGNSA. The germline V and J ends were trimmed by 5 bases and 9 bases, with 11 bases remaining between them. Here the CDR3 reads CASSLKLGEQFF. The CDR3, as DNA: TGTGCCAGCAGCCTAAAACTCGGTGAGCAGTTCTTC.

This clonotype was detected only a few times. V is TRBV18 and J is TRBJ1-1, with D unresolved. Germline V gives CDR1 KGHSH, CDR2 LQKENI. Deletions cut 3 bases from V and 11 bases from J, with 13 bases between. The CDR3 consists of 12 residues. CDR3 in amino acids: CASSPARQYAFF. In DNA, the CDR3 is TGTGCCAGCTCACCGGCCCGGCAGTATGCTTTCTTT.

This clonotype was counted between two and nine times. The chain carries TRBV12-3 or TRBV12-4 and TRBJ1-3; 7 nucleotides align to TRBD1. Losses at the gene ends were 5 bases for V and 4 bases for J; bases not matched to a gene: 8. The CDR3 runs 15 residues. The CDR3: CASSTDREGGNTIYF. The CDR3 DNA reads TGTGCCAGCAGTACCGACAGGGAAGGAGGAAACACCATATATTTT.

V usage is TRBV10-3 and J usage is TRBJ1-2; unclear D gene. Looked up from germline, CDR1 is ENHRY and CDR2 is SYGVKD. The germline V and J ends were trimmed by 7 bases and 3 bases, with 6 bases remaining between them. The CDR3 contains 11 residues. The CDR3 reads CAIMRDYGYTF. For the CDR3, the DNA is TGTGCCATCATGCGGGACTATGGCTACACCTTC.

This clonotype was seen ten or more times. The chain links TRBV7-3 to TRBJ1-1; 8 nucleotides agree with TRBD1. J gave up 4 bases and V 5 bases, and 6 bases lay outside the gene matches. The germline V gene encodes CDR1 SGHTA and CDR2 FQGTGA. The CDR3 contains 14 residues. The CDR3 reads CASSTQGVATEAFF. Here the CDR3 DNA reads TGTGCCAGCAGCACACAGGGGGTGGCCACTGAAGCTTTCTTT. Combining the CDR3 with reference TRBV7-3 and TRBJ1-1 gives the whole variable domain GAGVSQTPSNKVTEKGKYVELRCDPISGHTALYWYRQSLGQGPEFLIYFQGTGAADDSGLPNDRFFAVRPEGSVSTLKIQRTERGDSAVYLCASSTQGVATEAFFGQGTRLTVV.

This clonotype was found a few times. The chain carries TRBV29-1 and TRBJ1-5, with D hard to call. This CDR3 spans 8 amino acids. Deletions cut 7 bases from V and 10 bases from J, with 5 bases between. CDR1 is SQVTM and CDR2 is ANQGSEA in the germline V gene. The CDR3 spells CSGRPQHF. The CDR3 nucleotides are TGCAGCGGCCGCCCCCAGCATTTT. Full variable domain (outside the CDR3, taken from reference TRBV29-1 and TRBJ1-5): SAVISQKPSRDICQRGTSLTIQCQVDSQVTMMFWYRQQPGQSLTLIATANQGSEATYESGFVIDKFPISRPNLTFSTLTVSNMSPEDSSIYLCSGRPQHFGDGTRLSIL.

The chain employs TRBV7-2 and TRBJ2-7; 9 bases align to TRBD1. Germline V gives CDR1 SGHTA, CDR2 FQGNSA. V lost 2 bases, J lost 6 bases, and 8 bases stayed unmatched. This CDR3 contains 15 residues. Here the CDR3 DNA reads TGTGCCAGCAGCTTATTCTGGAGACAGGGGGGCGAGCAGTACTTC. Translated: CASSLFWRQGGEQYF.

This clonotype was detected many times. The chain couples TRBV10-3 to TRBJ2-4; D is unclear. Trimming removed 3 bases from V and 2 bases from J, with 5 bases in between. Germline V gene data show CDR1 as ENHRY and CDR2 as SYGVKD. The CDR3 loop spans 13 amino acids. The CDR3, as DNA: TGTGCCATCAGTGATGGGACCAAAAACATTCAGTACTTC. This gives the protein CAISDGTKNIQYF.

This clonotype was detected only a few times. J is TRBJ2-1 and V is TRBV20-1; the D gene is possibly TRBD2 (6 bases). This CDR3 spans 12 amino acids. V shed 5 bases and J shed 7 bases, with 12 bases lying between them. Germline CDR1 DFQATT, CDR2 SNEGSKA (reference sequence). The CDR3 DNA reads as TGCAGTGCTTGGGGACTTTCTAATGAGCAGTTCTTC. This gives the protein CSAWGLSNEQFF.

This sequence joins TRBV6-2 or TRBV6-3 and TRBJ2-7; D ambiguous. Germline V gives CDR1 MNHEY, CDR2 SVGEGT. The CDR3 loop spans 13 amino acids. Trimming pared 0 bases from V and 6 bases from J, leaving 9 bases between. The CDR3 sequence is CASSYSKDLEQYF. In DNA, the CDR3 is TGTGCCAGCAGTTACTCGAAGGATCTCGAGCAGTACTTC.

The gene calls are TRBV12-3 or TRBV12-4 and TRBJ2-2; 8 bases fit TRBD1. This CDR3 has 18 amino acids. Trimming at V came to 1 base and at J to 4 bases, leaving 11 bases not matched to a gene. The CDR3 sequence: CASSLDRAGGSGTGELFF. In DNA, the CDR3 is TGTGCCAGCAGTTTAGATCGGGCAGGGGGCTCGGGCACCGGGGAGCTGTTTTTT.